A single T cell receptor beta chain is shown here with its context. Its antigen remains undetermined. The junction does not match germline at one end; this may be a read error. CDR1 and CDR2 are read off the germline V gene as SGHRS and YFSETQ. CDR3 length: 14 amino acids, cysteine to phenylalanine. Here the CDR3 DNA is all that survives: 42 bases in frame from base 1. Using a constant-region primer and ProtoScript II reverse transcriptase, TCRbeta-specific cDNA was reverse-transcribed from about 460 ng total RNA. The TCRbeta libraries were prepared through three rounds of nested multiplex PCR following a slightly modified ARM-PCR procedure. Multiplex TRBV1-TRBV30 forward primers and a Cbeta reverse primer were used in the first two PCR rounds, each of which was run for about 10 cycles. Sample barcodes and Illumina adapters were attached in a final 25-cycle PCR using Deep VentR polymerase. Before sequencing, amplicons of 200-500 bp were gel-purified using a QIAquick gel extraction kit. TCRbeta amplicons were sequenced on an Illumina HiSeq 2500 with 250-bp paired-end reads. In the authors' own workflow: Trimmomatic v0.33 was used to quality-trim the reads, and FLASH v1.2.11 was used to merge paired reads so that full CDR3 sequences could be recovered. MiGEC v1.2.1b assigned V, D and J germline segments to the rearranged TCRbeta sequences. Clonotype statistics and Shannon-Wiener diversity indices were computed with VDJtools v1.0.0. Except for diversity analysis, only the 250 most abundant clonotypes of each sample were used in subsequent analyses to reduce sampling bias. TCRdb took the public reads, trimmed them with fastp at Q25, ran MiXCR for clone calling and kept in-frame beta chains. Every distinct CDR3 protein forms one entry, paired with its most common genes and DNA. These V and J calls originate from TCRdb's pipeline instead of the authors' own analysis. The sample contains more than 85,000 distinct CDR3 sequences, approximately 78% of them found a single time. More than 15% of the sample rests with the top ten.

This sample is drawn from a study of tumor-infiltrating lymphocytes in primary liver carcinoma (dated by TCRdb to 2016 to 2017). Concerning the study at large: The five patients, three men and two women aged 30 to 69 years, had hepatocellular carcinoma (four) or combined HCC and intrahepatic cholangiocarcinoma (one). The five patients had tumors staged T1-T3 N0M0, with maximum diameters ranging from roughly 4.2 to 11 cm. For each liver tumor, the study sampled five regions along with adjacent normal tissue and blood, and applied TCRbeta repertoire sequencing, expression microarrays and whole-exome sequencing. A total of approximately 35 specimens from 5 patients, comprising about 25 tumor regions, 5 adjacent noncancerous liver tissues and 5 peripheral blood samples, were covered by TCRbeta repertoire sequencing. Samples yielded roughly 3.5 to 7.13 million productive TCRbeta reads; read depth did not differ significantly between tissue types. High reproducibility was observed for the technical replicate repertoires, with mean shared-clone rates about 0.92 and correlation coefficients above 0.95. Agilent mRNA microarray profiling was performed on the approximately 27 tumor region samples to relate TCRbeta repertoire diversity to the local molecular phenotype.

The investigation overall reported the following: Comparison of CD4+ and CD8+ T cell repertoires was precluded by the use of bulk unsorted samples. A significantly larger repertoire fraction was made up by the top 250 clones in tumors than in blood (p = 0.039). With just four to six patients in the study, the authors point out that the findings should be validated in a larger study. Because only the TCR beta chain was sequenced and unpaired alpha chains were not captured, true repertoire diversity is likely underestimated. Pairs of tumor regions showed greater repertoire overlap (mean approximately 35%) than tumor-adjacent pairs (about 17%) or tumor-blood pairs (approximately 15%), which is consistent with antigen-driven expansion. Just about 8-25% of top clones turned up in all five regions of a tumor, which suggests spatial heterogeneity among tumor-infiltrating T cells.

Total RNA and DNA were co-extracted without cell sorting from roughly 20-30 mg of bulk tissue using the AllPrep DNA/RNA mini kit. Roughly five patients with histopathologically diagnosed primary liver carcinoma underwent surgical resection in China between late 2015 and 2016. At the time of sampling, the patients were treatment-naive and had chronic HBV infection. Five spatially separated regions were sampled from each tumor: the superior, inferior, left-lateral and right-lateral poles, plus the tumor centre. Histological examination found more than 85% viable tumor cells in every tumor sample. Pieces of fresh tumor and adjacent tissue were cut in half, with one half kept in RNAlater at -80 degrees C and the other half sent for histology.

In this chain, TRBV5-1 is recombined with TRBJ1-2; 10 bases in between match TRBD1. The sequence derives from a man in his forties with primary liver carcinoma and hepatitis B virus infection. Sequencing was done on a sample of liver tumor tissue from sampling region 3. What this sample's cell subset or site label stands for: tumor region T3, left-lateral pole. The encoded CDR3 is CASSQDRGSYGYNF. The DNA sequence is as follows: TGCGCCAGCAGCCAGGACAGGGGGTCCTATGGCTACAACTTC.